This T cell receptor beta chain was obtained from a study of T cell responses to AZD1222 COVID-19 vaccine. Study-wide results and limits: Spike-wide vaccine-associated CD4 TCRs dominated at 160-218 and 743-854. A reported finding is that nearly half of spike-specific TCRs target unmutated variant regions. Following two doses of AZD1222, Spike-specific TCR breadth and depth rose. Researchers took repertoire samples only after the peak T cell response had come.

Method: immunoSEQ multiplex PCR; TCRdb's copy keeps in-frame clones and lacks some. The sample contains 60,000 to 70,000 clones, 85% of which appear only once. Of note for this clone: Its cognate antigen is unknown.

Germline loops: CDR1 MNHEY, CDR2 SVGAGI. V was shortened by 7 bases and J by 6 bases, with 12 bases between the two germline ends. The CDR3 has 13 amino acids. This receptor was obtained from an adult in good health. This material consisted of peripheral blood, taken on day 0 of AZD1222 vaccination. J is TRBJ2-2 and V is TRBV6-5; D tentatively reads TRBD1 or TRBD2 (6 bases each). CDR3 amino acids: CASKEGVSGELFF. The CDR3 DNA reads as TGTGCCAGCAAGGAGGGGGTGTCCGGGGAGCTGTTTTTT.